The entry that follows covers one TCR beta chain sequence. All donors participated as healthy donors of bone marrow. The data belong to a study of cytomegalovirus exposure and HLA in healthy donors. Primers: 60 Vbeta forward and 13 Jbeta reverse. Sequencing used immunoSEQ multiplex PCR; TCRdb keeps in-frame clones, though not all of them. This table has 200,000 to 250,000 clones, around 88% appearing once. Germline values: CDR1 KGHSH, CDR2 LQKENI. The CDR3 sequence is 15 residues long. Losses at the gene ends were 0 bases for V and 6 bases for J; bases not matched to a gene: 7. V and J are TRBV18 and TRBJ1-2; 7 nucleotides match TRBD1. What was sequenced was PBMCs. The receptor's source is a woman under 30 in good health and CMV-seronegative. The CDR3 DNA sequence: TGTGCCAGCTCACCACCGACAGGGCCCCTGGATGGCTACACCTTC. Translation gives CASSPPTGPLDGYTF.